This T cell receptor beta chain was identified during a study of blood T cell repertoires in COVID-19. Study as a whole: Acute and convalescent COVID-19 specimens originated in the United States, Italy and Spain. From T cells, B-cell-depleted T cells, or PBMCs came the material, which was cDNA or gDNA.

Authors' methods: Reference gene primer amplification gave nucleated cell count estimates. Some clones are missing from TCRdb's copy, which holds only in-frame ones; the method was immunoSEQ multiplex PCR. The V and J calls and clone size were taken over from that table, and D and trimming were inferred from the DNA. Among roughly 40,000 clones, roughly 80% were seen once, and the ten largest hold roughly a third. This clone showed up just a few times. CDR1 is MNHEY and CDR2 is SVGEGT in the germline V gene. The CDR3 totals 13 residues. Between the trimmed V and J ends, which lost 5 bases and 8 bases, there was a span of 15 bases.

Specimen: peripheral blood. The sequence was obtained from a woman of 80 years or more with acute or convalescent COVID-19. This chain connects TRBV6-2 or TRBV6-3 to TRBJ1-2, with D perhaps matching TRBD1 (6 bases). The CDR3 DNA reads TGTGCCAGCAGTCCAGGGACACTGTACGGCTACACCTTC. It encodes CASSPGTLYGYTF.